The entry below gives a single T cell receptor (beta chain) sequence along with its context. This clone has a single count. This clone's antigen is unknown. No much larger clonotype is one base removed from it; base qualities were not supplied. Including the terminal cysteine and phenylalanine, the CDR3 comprises 15 residues. Kept here is only the CDR3 DNA, which spans 45 bases and is read in frame from base 1. V is pared back by 3 bases and J by 0 bases, with 8 bases lying between the germline termini. CDR1 KGHSH and CDR2 LQKENI are derived from the germline V gene. The immunoSEQ Assay, a bias-controlled multiplex PCR, was used to amplify TCRbeta CDR3 regions from genomic DNA. In the paper's pipeline: The number of nucleated cells in each sample was estimated by amplification of reference gene primers within the assay. Sequence reads were collapsed and filtered to measure the absolute abundance of every unique TCRbeta CDR3 rearrangement. For each sample, productive Simpson clonality was calculated as the square root of Simpson's diversity index over productive rearrangements. Drawn from immuneACCESS, this table holds only the in-frame rearrangements with V and J called that TCRdb kept. Clones are partly lost; checked studies trace under half to an unresolved V gene and leave the rest unexplained. The V and J calls and the clone size are those of that table, but D and trimming were determined from the DNA. This sample holds 55,000 to 90,000 clones; 80% to 95% were observed only once. 13% of the sample is held by the ten biggest clonotypes.

The collaborating institutions used their own protocols to collect whole blood in K2EDTA tubes. For TCRbeta analysis, collaborator samples were shipped as frozen whole blood, as isolated PBMCs, or as DNA extracted from either sample type. These data come from a study of blood T cell repertoires in COVID-19 (dated by TCRdb to 2018 to 2021). At the level of the whole study: Samples from collaborators originated in the United States, Italy and Spain and spanned both the acute and convalescent phases of COVID-19. Deeply sampled blood TCRbeta repertoires from subjects exposed to, actively infected with, or recovered from COVID-19 were included in the dataset. Where available, HLA class I and class II types were obtained from metadata supplied by the sample provider rather than from assay-based typing. The repertoires were released in a freely available public database intended as a resource for research on the immune response to SARS-CoV-2. The sample metadata nearly always contained a de-identified subject ID, COVID-19 status, age in years and sex. Samples came from the ongoing ImmuneRACE study (first 160 participants) plus 1,254 subjects from 6 global collaborators. The prospective study material was composed of cDNA or gDNA derived from T cells, B-cell-depleted T cells, or PBMCs. Broader findings and caveats from the paper: The quantity of clinical and demographic metadata differed by source and by participant and was supplied without curation.

Sequencing used peripheral blood. The sequence derives from a human donor with active COVID-19. The donor label of this sample is uncertain. The chain links TRBV18 with TRBJ2-2; a confident D gene designation cannot be given. The CDR3 in this case is CASSPTYANTGELFF. The DNA reads as follows: TGTGCCAGCTCACCGACTTATGCGAACACCGGGGAGCTGTTTTTT.